This T cell receptor beta chain was sequenced for a study of cytomegalovirus exposure and HLA in healthy donors. General observations from the study: Later analysis identified several of the most significant clusters that appeared linked to common viral pathogens. Most subjects had HLA-A and HLA-B alleles reportedly predicted accurately by TCR beta sequences.

This CDR3 is built from 14 residues. Germline assignment: CDR1 SGHTS and CDR2 YDEGEE. Trimming left V 7 bases short and J 0 bases short, with 11 bases between. This clone came up many times. Its specificity is unknown. 13 Jbeta primers and 60 Vbeta primers were used for the PCR. Original methodology: An analysis that came later counted tens of millions of unique TCR beta chains, 10 million to 11 million shared. The table came from immunoSEQ multiplex PCR; TCRdb's copy has only in-frame clones and leaves some out. V, J and clone size are those of that table, while D and trimming were read from the DNA. Altogether about 230,000 clones are present, 75% to 85% being singletons, with the ten largest covering roughly 2.5%.

The sequenced sample was PBMCs. The rearrangement links TRBV5-8 to TRBJ1-5; no firm D call. The sequence was obtained from a woman aged 55-70 years in good health and CMV-seropositive. The CDR3 protein is CASRRIYSNQPQHF. As DNA, the CDR3 is TGTGCCAGCCGGCGGATCTATAGCAATCAGCCCCAGCATTTT.